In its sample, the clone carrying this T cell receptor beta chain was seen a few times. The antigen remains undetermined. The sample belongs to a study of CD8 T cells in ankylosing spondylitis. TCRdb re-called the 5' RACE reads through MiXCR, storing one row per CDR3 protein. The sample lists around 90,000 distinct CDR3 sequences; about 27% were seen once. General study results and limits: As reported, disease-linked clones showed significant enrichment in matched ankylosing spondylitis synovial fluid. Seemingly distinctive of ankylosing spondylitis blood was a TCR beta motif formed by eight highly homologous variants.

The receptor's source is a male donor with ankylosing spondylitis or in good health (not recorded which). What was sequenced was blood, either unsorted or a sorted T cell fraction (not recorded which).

As DNA, the CDR3 is TGCAGTGCTTGGGAGATATTAAGGAATGAGCAGTTCTTC. Protein product: CSAWEILRNEQFF. The chain combines TRBV20-1 with TRBJ2-1; maybe TRBD2 (5 bases). Trimming left V 5 bases short and J 7 bases short, with 15 bases between. The CDR3 totals 13 residues. The germline V gene has CDR1 DFQATT and CDR2 SNEGSKA (reference sequence).